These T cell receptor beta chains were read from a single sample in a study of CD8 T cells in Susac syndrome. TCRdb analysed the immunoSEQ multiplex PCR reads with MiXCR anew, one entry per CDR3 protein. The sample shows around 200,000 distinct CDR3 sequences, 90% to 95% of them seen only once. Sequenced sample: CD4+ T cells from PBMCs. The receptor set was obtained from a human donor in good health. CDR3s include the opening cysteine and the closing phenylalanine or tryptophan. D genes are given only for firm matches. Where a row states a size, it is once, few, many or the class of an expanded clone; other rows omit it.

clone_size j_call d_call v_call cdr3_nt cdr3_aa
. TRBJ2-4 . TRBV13 TGTGCCAGCAGCTTAGGCGGATCCAAAAACATTCAGTACTTC CASSLGGSKNIQYF
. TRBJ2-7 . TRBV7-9 TGTGCCTCGAGCAACGGCACCTACGAGCAGTACTTC CASSNGTYEQYF
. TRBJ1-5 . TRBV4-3 TGCGCCAGCAGCCAACTACTTCCATCGCCCCAGCATTTT CASSQLLPSPQHF
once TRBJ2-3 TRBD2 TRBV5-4 TGTGCCAGCAGCTTGGACCGCGGGGGGGCTGATACGCAGTATTTT CASSLDRGGADTQYF
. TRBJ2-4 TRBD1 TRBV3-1 TGTGCCAGCAGCCTGCAGGGGGAAAACATTCAGTACTTC CASSLQGENIQYF
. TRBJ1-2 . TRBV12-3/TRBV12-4 TGTGCCAGCAGTCCTAGGTTGGCGGTGTATGGCTACACCTTC CASSPRLAVYGYTF
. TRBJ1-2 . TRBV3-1 TGTGCCAGCAACTTGGCAGGGATGGATGGCTACACCTTC CASNLAGMDGYTF
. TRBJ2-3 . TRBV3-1 TGTGCCAGCAGCCAGAACTTTGGGGATACGCAGTATTTT CASSQNFGDTQYF
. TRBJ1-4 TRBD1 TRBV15 TGTGCCACCAGCAGAGATAAGGCAGGGGGAGGAAAACTGTTTTTT CATSRDKAGGGKLFF
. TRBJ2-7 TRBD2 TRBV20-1 TGCAGTGCCGTAGATGGTCCAGCGGGGGGATCCTACGAGCAGTACTTC CSAVDGPAGGSYEQYF
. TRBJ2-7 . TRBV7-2 TGTGCCAGCAGCTTAGGGGGAGGACGGGACGAACAGTACTTC CASSLGGGRDEQYF
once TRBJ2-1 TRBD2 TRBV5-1 TGCGCCAGCAGCGCTGGGACTAGGGACAATGAGCAGTTCTTC CASSAGTRDNEQFF